Below are 31 T cell receptor beta chains sequenced from a single sample in a study of stem cell transplantation in POMP-related autoinflammatory disease. Here immunoSEQ multiplex PCR was the method, and the copy in TCRdb shows in-frame clones only, minus some. The table includes some 33,000 clones, about 90% detected once. Sample: CD4+ T cells from PBMCs, taken before stem cell transplantation. The source of these receptors is a human donor with POMP-related autoinflammation and immune dysregulation (PRAID).

The V and J genes are TRBV5-1 and TRBJ2-7, with a tentative D call TRBD1 (6 bases). The CDR3 spans 17 residues. Germline CDR1 is SGHRS and CDR2 is YFSETQ. Trimming removed 0 bases from V and 3 bases from J, with 19 bases in between. CDR3 region: CASSLAYSRTVIYEQYF. The CDR3 nucleotides are TGCGCCAGCAGCTTGGCCTATTCGAGGACAGTTATCTACGAGCAGTACTTC.

The chain has TRBV29-1 and TRBJ1-1, with D perhaps TRBD1 (6 bases). Germline CDR1 reads SQVTM; CDR2 reads ANQGSEA. V lost 7 bases and J lost 3, with 12 bases in between. This CDR3 comprises 12 residues. Here the CDR3 DNA reads TGCAGCGCCGGGACATGGGACACTGAAGCTTTCTTT. It specifies CSAGTWDTEAFF.

The chain recombines TRBV2 with TRBJ1-5; 7 positions match TRBD1. Trimming cost V 8 bases and J 0 bases; bases outside gene matches: 16. This CDR3 is 18 amino acids long. CDR1 and CDR2 from the germline V gene are SNHLY and FYNNEI. The CDR3 DNA is TGTGCCAGCGCCCTCCCCAGGGGGGGCTCCTATAGCAATCAGCCCCAGCATTTT. Protein sequence: CASALPRGGSYSNQPQHF. Using reference TRBV2 and TRBJ1-5 for the parts outside the CDR3, the full variable domain is EPEVTQTPSHQVTQMGQEVILRCVPISNHLYFYWYRQILGQKVEFLVSFYNNEISEKSEIFDDQFSVERPDGSNFTLKIRSTKLEDSAMYFCASALPRGGSYSNQPQHFGDGTRLSIL.

The chain couples TRBV11-2 to TRBJ2-5, with D possibly being TRBD2 (5 bases). Germline V gene lookup returns CDR1 SGHAT and CDR2 FQNNGV. This CDR3 contains 16 residues. The V end was cut by 2 bases, the J end by 4 bases, with 17 bases between. In DNA, the CDR3 is TGTGCCAGCAGCTTATCTACGCGCGGAGGTGCAGAGACCCAGTACTTC. It codes for CASSLSTRGGAETQYF.

The chain uses TRBV30 and TRBJ2-7; D is tentatively TRBD1 or TRBD2 (5 bases each). CDR3 length: 13 residues. Trimming removed 0 bases from V and 2 bases from J, with 8 bases in between. CDR1 GTSNPN and CDR2 SVGIG come from the germline V gene (reference sequence). In DNA form, the CDR3 reads TGTGCCTGGAGTGTAATGGGGGCCTACGAGCAGTACTTC. Protein sequence: CAWSVMGAYEQYF.

This clone appeared a single time. The V gene is TRBV9, the J gene TRBJ1-2; 8 bases match TRBD1. CDR1 SGDLS and CDR2 YYNGEE come from the germline V gene. J gave up 3 bases and V 1 base, and 14 bases lay outside the gene matches. The CDR3 contains 18 residues. In DNA, the CDR3 is TGTGCCAGCAGCGTAAGCCCTTCGCAGGGGGCGCGGGACTATGGCTACACCTTC. Amino acid sequence: CASSVSPSQGARDYGYTF.

This chain uses TRBV28 with TRBJ1-2, with D perhaps TRBD1 (6 bases). The CDR3 sequence is 14 residues long. With 4 bases removed from V and 6 bases from J, the gap between germline ends came to 15 bases. Germline V lookup: CDR1 MDHEN, CDR2 SYDVKM. The CDR3: CASSSPGGDNGYTF. The DNA for the CDR3 is TGTGCCAGCAGTTCCCCCGGGGGGGACAATGGCTACACCTTC.

The chain couples TRBV25-1 to TRBJ1-1; D is ambiguous. The germline gives CDR1 MGHDK, CDR2 SYGVNS. V was cut by 3 bases and J by 5 bases, with 7 bases left in between. The CDR3 length is 12 residues. The chain's CDR3 is CASSEGRTEAFF. Written as DNA, the CDR3 is TGTGCCAGCAGTGAGGGCCGGACTGAAGCTTTCTTT. Together with reference TRBV25-1 and TRBJ1-1, the CDR3 gives the full variable domain: EADIYQTPRYLVIGTGKKITLECSQTMGHDKMYWYQQDPGMELHLIHYSYGVNSTEKGDLSSESTVSRIRTEHFPLTLESARPSHTSQYLCASSEGRTEAFFGQGTRLTVV.

The chain has TRBV14 and TRBJ2-3, with D tentatively TRBD1 or TRBD2 (6 bases each). Trimming cost V 1 base and J 1 base, with 9 bases left between them. Germline V gives CDR1 SGHDN, CDR2 FVKESK. The CDR3 runs 15 residues. The CDR3 is CASSQARGRTDTQYF. DNA for the CDR3: TGTGCCAGCAGCCAAGCTCGGGGGCGCACAGATACGCAGTATTTT.

CDR3 coding DNA: TGTGCCAGTCACGCTAGACCGGGAGGGGCTTTCTTT. This translates into CASHARPGGAFF. The gene calls are TRBV6-1 and TRBJ1-1; D is unclear. The CDR3 extends over 12 amino acids. Germline CDR1 is MNHNS and CDR2 is SASEGT. Trimming cost V 9 bases and J 11 bases, with 19 bases left between them.

V gene TRBV10-3 combines with J gene TRBJ1-5, with TRBD1 matching 9 bases. The CDR3 spans 13 residues. CDR1 is ENHRY and CDR2 is SYGVKD in the germline V gene. The ends lost 10 bases at V and 3 bases at J; junction bases unmatched: 4. The CDR3 reads CANGQGINQPQHF. In DNA form, the CDR3 reads TGTGCCAACGGACAGGGGATCAATCAGCCCCAGCATTTT.

The rearrangement uses TRBV7-6 and TRBJ2-3; 9 nucleotides match TRBD1. From germline, CDR1 is SGHVS and CDR2 FNYEAQ. V trimming: 5 bases; J trimming: 2 bases; junction bases outside the gene matches: 5. This CDR3 region has 15 residues. CDR3 protein: CASSRGQGYTDTQYF. CDR3 nucleotide sequence: TGTGCCAGCAGCCGAGGACAGGGGTACACAGATACGCAGTATTTT. Full variable domain (remainder filled in from reference TRBV7-6 and TRBJ2-3): GAGVSQSPRYKVTKRGQDVALRCDPISGHVSLYWYRQALGQGPEFLTYFNYEAQQDKSGLPNDRFSAERPEGSISTLTIQRTEQRDSAMYRCASSRGQGYTDTQYFGPGTRLTVL.

This sequence joins TRBV5-1 and TRBJ1-2, with TRBD1 matching 9 bases. This CDR3 comprises 16 residues. Germline V gene lookup returns CDR1 SGHRS and CDR2 YFSETQ. The V gene end was trimmed by 2 bases and the J gene end by 7 bases; junction bases not matched to a gene: 12. The CDR3 loop is CASSLTGTGYEFGYTF. The CDR3 nucleotides read TGCGCCAGCAGCTTAACCGGGACAGGGTATGAGTTTGGCTACACCTTC.

The CDR3 here is CASSRTRYNEQFF. The CDR3 coding sequence is TGCGCCAGCAGTCGAACTAGATACAATGAGCAGTTCTTC. The chain carries TRBV10-1 and TRBJ2-1; TRBD2 might be the D (5 bases). Germline CDR1 WNHNN, CDR2 SYGVQD (reference sequence). V lost 5 bases and J 4 bases, leaving 9 bases between the germline ends. CDR3 size: 13 residues.

Here the CDR3 reads CASSELWVRETQYF. The CDR3 nucleotides are TGTGCCAGTAGTGAGCTCTGGGTTCGGGAGACCCAGTACTTC. The V gene is TRBV19, the J gene TRBJ2-5, with D uncertain. Trimming shortened V by 5 bases and J by 5 bases, and 15 bases separated the two germline ends. The CDR3 is 14 amino acids. CDR1 and CDR2 (germline): LNHDA, SQIVND (reference sequence). Using reference TRBV19 and TRBJ2-5 for the parts outside the CDR3, the full variable domain is DGGITQSPKYLFRKEGQNVTLSCEQNLNHDAMYWYRQDPGQGLRLIYYSQIVNDFQKGDIAEGYSVSREKKESFPLTVTSAQKNPTAFYLCASSELWVRETQYFGPGTRLLVL.

The chain is built from TRBV28 and TRBJ2-1; perhaps TRBD2 as D (5 bases). CDR3 length equals 15 residues. Germline V gene sequence: CDR1 MDHEN, CDR2 SYDVKM. Trimming cost V 5 bases and J 5 bases, with 16 bases left between them. CDR3 sequence: CASSLPRGLDNEQFF. Here the CDR3 DNA reads TGTGCCAGCAGTCTCCCCCGGGGTCTCGACAATGAGCAGTTCTTC. The full variable domain, completed using reference TRBV28 and TRBJ2-1, is DVKVTQSSRYLVKRTGEKVFLECVQDMDHENMFWYRQDPGLGLRLIYFSYDVKMKEKGDIPEGYSVSREKKERFSLILESASTNQTSMYLCASSLPRGLDNEQFFGPGTRLTVL.

This clone was seen a few times. The gene calls are TRBV4-2 and TRBJ2-2; TRBD1 is a possible D gene (6 bases). The germline V gene encodes CDR1 LGHNA and CDR2 YNFKEQ. Trimming took 6 bases from V and 3 from J, leaving 17 bases between them. This CDR3 spans 16 amino acids. CDR3: CASRNLGTRDTGELFF. For the CDR3, the DNA is TGTGCCAGCAGGAACCTCGGGACACGTGACACCGGGGAGCTGTTTTTT.

This chain joins TRBV11-2 and TRBJ1-2; tentative D call: TRBD1 (5 bases). The V and J ends lost 3 bases and 3 bases respectively, with 14 bases between them. The CDR3 runs to 15 residues. Germline assignment: CDR1 SGHAT and CDR2 FQNNGV. The CDR3 region is CASSFLGVGDYGYTF. For the CDR3, the DNA is TGTGCCAGCAGCTTCTTGGGGGTAGGAGACTATGGCTACACCTTC. The full variable domain, completed using reference TRBV11-2 and TRBJ1-2, is EAGVAQSPRYKIIEKRQSVAFWCNPISGHATLYWYQQILGQGPKLLIQFQNNGVVDDSQLPKDRFSAERLKGVDSTLKIQPAKLEDSAVYLCASSFLGVGDYGYTFGSGTRLTVV.

The CDR3 spells CASSQWNNEQFF. CDR3 sequence (DNA): TGTGCCAGCAGCCAGTGGAACAATGAGCAGTTCTTC. The chain couples TRBV2 to TRBJ2-1; D is undetermined. Germline V gene data show CDR1 as SNHLY and CDR2 as FYNNEI. V gave up 6 bases and J gave up 5 bases, with 8 bases separating them. The CDR3 runs to 12 residues.

This clone was seen only once. In nucleotides, the CDR3 is TGTGCCAGCTCACCATCCAGGGGGCTGGGGCACGAGCAGTACTTC. Residues: CASSPSRGLGHEQYF. J is TRBJ2-7 and V is TRBV18, with 8 bases that match TRBD1. CDR1 KGHSH and CDR2 LQKENI come from the germline V gene. Trimming took 2 bases from V and 5 from J; bases not matched to a gene: 8. CDR3 length: 15 residues.

The J gene is TRBJ2-4, the V gene TRBV11-3; TRBD2 is a possible D gene (5 bases). The CDR3 is made up of 14 amino acids. V was cut by 5 bases and J by 7 bases, with 15 bases left in between. Germline CDR1 SGHNT, CDR2 YENEEA. This CDR3 reads CASSATSSGNIQYF. The CDR3 nucleotides read TGTGCCAGCAGCGCCACTAGTTCGGGGAACATTCAGTACTTC.

The chain is built from TRBV5-1 and TRBJ2-7, with 10 positions matching TRBD1. The trim removed 4 bases at V and 4 bases at J, leaving 5 bases unmatched. The CDR3 loop spans 14 amino acids. Germline V lookup: CDR1 SGHRS, CDR2 YFSETQ. CDR3 DNA sequence: TGCGCCAGCAGCCACCGGGACAGGGGATACGAGCAGTACTTC. This encodes CASSHRDRGYEQYF. Full variable domain (missing parts from reference TRBV5-1 and TRBJ2-7): KAGVTQTPRYLIKTRGQQVTLSCSPISGHRSVSWYQQTPGQGLQFLFEYFSETQRNKGNFPGRFSGRQFSNSRSEMNVSTLELGDSALYLCASSHRDRGYEQYFGPGTRLTVT.

The chain is built from TRBV9 and TRBJ2-7, with D perhaps being TRBD1 or TRBD2 (6 bases each). The V end was cut by 0 bases, the J end by 5 bases, with 12 bases between. The CDR3 covers 14 residues. The V gene's germline CDR1 is SGDLS and CDR2 YYNGEE. This CDR3 is CASSVVGGAHEQYF. CDR3 coding DNA: TGTGCCAGCAGCGTAGTGGGGGGCGCGCACGAGCAGTACTTC.

The rearrangement links TRBV29-1 to TRBJ2-3, with 12 bases identical to TRBD1. V lost 6 bases and J lost 2; bases outside the gene matches: 3. CDR3 length equals 14 residues. Germline CDR1 and CDR2: SQVTM and ANQGSEA. CDR3 amino acids: CSVGQGAFTDTQYF. The CDR3 DNA sequence: TGCAGCGTGGGACAGGGGGCTTTCACAGATACGCAGTATTTT.

The chain employs TRBV9 and TRBJ2-1, with D possibly being TRBD2 (7 bases). In germline, CDR1 is SGDLS, CDR2 YYNGEE. This CDR3 comprises 16 residues. V was shortened by 3 bases and J by 2 bases, with 15 bases between the two germline ends. The CDR3 nucleotides are TGTGCCAGCAGCGAGGGGGGGAACCCCGCCTACAATGAGCAGTTCTTC. It translates to CASSEGGNPAYNEQFF.

On this clone: The conserved phenylalanine or tryptophan normally closing the CDR3 is absent here, so this likely arose from a read error. The DNA is omitted, as the CDR3 cannot be located on it reliably, and the CDR3 follows TCRdb's listing. The chain is built from TRBV2 and TRBJ2-7. Germline values: CDR1 SNHLY, CDR2 FYNNEI. The CDR3 contains 12 residues when both ends are counted. The CDR3: CASSELVRTSSL.

The chain uses TRBV5-1 and TRBJ2-2, with D possibly matching TRBD2 (6 bases). Germline V CDR1 and CDR2: SGHRS, YFSETQ. Trimming removed 0 bases at V and 4 bases at J, with 13 bases between. The CDR3 covers 16 residues. This CDR3 is CASSLARLATTGELFF. The CDR3 DNA sequence: TGCGCCAGCAGCTTGGCCAGGCTAGCGACCACCGGGGAGCTGTTTTTT.

The V gene is TRBV5-4, the J gene TRBJ1-2, with D tentatively TRBD1 (6 bases). The V gene lost 1 base and the J gene lost 2 bases, with 15 bases spanning the gap. Germline V gives CDR1 SGHNT, CDR2 YYREEE (reference sequence). The CDR3 has 16 residues. The CDR3: CASSLPLHRENYGYTF. As DNA, the CDR3 is TGTGCCAGCAGCTTGCCACTCCACAGGGAGAACTATGGCTACACCTTC.

This clone occurred once. The V call is TRBV5-1, the J call TRBJ2-1; D remains ambiguous. The CDR3 length is 13 residues. V was shortened by 0 bases and J by 4 bases, with 5 bases between the two germline ends. Germline CDR1 reads SGHRS; CDR2 reads YFSETQ. The chain's CDR3 is CASSLGSYNEQFF. CDR3 coding DNA: TGCGCCAGCAGCTTGGGCAGTTACAATGAGCAGTTCTTC. Looking up the rest from reference TRBV5-1 and TRBJ2-1 gives the full variable domain: KAGVTQTPRYLIKTRGQQVTLSCSPISGHRSVSWYQQTPGQGLQFLFEYFSETQRNKGNFPGRFSGRQFSNSRSEMNVSTLELGDSALYLCASSLGSYNEQFFGPGTRLTVL.

V gene TRBV5-4 combines with J gene TRBJ2-1; 15 bases align to TRBD2. Germline V gene sequence: CDR1 SGHNT, CDR2 YYREEE (reference sequence). Trimming took 6 bases from V and 7 from J; bases not matched to a gene: 8. There are 16 residues in the CDR3. CDR3 region: CASTRGLAGGGNEQFF. DNA for the CDR3: TGTGCCAGCACCAGGGGACTAGCGGGGGGCGGAAATGAGCAGTTCTTC.

CDR3 in DNA: TGCGCCAGCAGCTCTGGGGACGTCCGATTTTATGGCTACACCTTC. It translates to CASSSGDVRFYGYTF. The rearrangement links TRBV5-1 to TRBJ1-2; maybe TRBD1 (5 bases). Per germline, CDR1 SGHRS and CDR2 YFSETQ. The ends were cut back, 3 bases at V and 5 bases at J, with 17 bases in the middle. The CDR3 contains 15 residues.